One sample yielded the 20 T cell receptor beta chains listed below, sequenced in a study of Graves' ophthalmopathy and Graves' hyperthyroidism. RNA transcripts yielded amplified TCR beta CDR3 regions. HTBI primers primed a first-round RT-PCR, and a second-round multiplex PCR followed. TCRdb independently ran MiXCR on the multiplex PCR reads; one entry per CDR3 protein. The sample contains 400,000 or so distinct CDR3 sequences, 15% to 20% of which appear only once. Sequenced: peripheral blood. The source is an adult woman with stable Graves' hyperthyroidism.

This clonotype has ten or more counts. The rearrangement links TRBV7-9 to TRBJ2-4; no clear D. The V end lost 5 bases, the J end lost 1 base, and 15 bases lay between the germline ends. The CDR3 totals 16 residues. Germline V gene data show CDR1 as SEHNR and CDR2 as FQNEAQ (reference sequence). The CDR3 coding sequence is TGTGCCAGCAGCCCGAAGGTCAGGTTGGCCAAAAACATTCAGTACTTC. Residues: CASSPKVRLAKNIQYF.

This clonotype was picked up many times. V usage is TRBV5-1 and J usage is TRBJ2-7; the match to TRBD2 covers 9 bases. Germline V gene sequence: CDR1 SGHRS, CDR2 YFSETQ. The V segment lost 2 bases and the J segment 3 bases; nucleotides outside the gene matches: 12. The CDR3 is made up of 17 amino acids. The CDR3 coding sequence is TGCGCCAGCAGCTTCGGGCTAGCGGGACGGCCTAGCTACGAGCAGTACTTC. Translating gives CASSFGLAGRPSYEQYF.

This clonotype was observed a handful of times. This sequence joins TRBV6-2 or TRBV6-3 and TRBJ2-5, with TRBD1 as a possible D gene (5 bases). With 2 bases removed from V and 4 bases from J, the gap between germline ends came to 11 bases. Germline CDR1 reads MNHEY; CDR2 reads SVGEGT. The CDR3 loop spans 14 amino acids. CDR3 sequence (DNA): TGTGCCAGCAGTTACGACAGTAGCCCAGAGACCCAGTACTTC. Translating gives CASSYDSSPETQYF.

V usage is TRBV20-1 and J usage is TRBJ1-2, with unresolved D. This CDR3 has 14 residues. The germline V gene encodes CDR1 DFQATT and CDR2 SNEGSKA (reference sequence). The V and J ends lost 5 bases and 2 bases respectively, with 15 bases between them. CDR3 sequence reads: CSAPGSPKNYGYTF. The CDR3 region has the DNA TGCAGTGCTCCAGGATCGCCCAAGAACTATGGCTACACCTTC.

This clonotype was recorded only once. The chain links TRBV5-4 to TRBJ1-1, with 7 bases matching TRBD1. Looked up from germline, CDR1 is SGHNT and CDR2 is YYREEE (reference sequence). The CDR3 totals 12 residues. V trimming: 4 bases; J trimming: 6 bases; junction bases outside the gene matches: 3. The CDR3 loop reads CASSKTGSEAFF. The DNA for the CDR3 is TGTGCCAGCAGCAAGACAGGGTCTGAAGCTTTCTTT.

The V and J genes are TRBV6-2 or TRBV6-3 and TRBJ2-7, with TRBD1 identical over 7 bases. V shed 1 base and J 4 bases; nucleotides not matched to a gene: 4. Germline loops: CDR1 MNHEY, CDR2 SVGEGT. The CDR3 runs to 14 residues. As DNA, the CDR3 is TGTGCCAGCAGTTACTGGGGGACAGTGTACGAGCAGTACTTC. Amino acid sequence: CASSYWGTVYEQYF.

On this clonotype: The junction differs from germline at one of its ends, possibly a read error. The CDR3 DNA sequence: TGTGCCAGCAGTATTTTTATGAGTTATCAGCCCCAGCATTTT. It codes for CASSIFMSYQPQHF. The chain employs TRBV19 and TRBJ1-5, with D unclear. CDR1 LNHDA and CDR2 SQIVND come from the germline V gene (reference sequence). The CDR3 is 14 amino acids.

As regards this clonotype: A clone one base away is much larger, so this may be a read error. V and J are TRBV19 and TRBJ2-7; D could derive from TRBD1 or TRBD2 (5 bases each). The V and J ends lost 3 bases and 4 bases respectively, with 16 bases between them. CDR3 length: 15 residues. Germline CDR1 reads LNHDA; CDR2 reads SQIVND (reference sequence). In nucleotides, the CDR3 is TGTGCCAGTAGTATGGGACGTATCGAGGTATACGAGCAGTACTTC. As protein: CASSMGRIEVYEQYF.

As regards this clonotype: Its ends do not fully match the called genes, so a read error is possible. In DNA, the CDR3 is TGTGCCACCCTAGACCAGGGGGCCTCCGACGAGCAGTACTTC. The encoded protein is CATLDQGASDEQYF. The chain couples TRBV10-3 to TRBJ2-7; 8 bases map to TRBD1. The CDR3 totals 14 residues. Germline CDR1 is ENHRY and CDR2 is SYGVKD.

Many counts were recorded for this clonotype. The chain has TRBV12-3 or TRBV12-4 and TRBJ2-5, with D possibly TRBD1 on 5 matching bases. The CDR3 has 13 amino acids. Trimming pared 5 bases from V and 7 bases from J, leaving 14 bases between. Written as DNA, the CDR3 is TGTGCCAGCAGTGCTGGGGCAAGGAGGACCCAGTACTTC. Translation gives CASSAGARRTQYF.

This clonotype was seen a handful of times. The junction does not match germline at one end; this may be a read error. The chain has TRBV4-2 and TRBJ2-7; TRBD2 might be the D (5 bases). The CDR3 covers 16 residues. Per the germline V gene, CDR1 is LGHNA and CDR2 is YNFKEQ. The CDR3 DNA reads as TGTGCCAGCAGCCCCTCGAGGGCTATCCGAACCTACGATCAGTACTTC. Translation gives CASSPSRAIRTYDQYF.

This clonotype was seen many times. The chain couples TRBV6-1 to TRBJ2-7; D is ambiguous. The CDR3 is made up of 12 amino acids. With 6 bases removed from V and 5 bases from J, the gap between germline ends came to 11 bases. CDR1 is MNHNS, CDR2 SASEGT, per germline. This chain's CDR3 is CASSPDPHEQYF. As DNA, the CDR3 is TGTGCCAGCAGCCCGGACCCCCACGAGCAGTACTTC.

This clonotype has a count of ten or more. The chain links TRBV12-3 or TRBV12-4 to TRBJ1-2, with TRBD1 identical over 11 bases. The CDR3 loop spans 17 amino acids. Trimming cost V 2 bases and J 8 bases; bases outside gene matches: 13. The CDR3 nucleotides read TGTGCCAGCAGTTTACGACTAGCCCCGGGACAGGGGGGCGGCTACACCTTC. Translating gives CASSLRLAPGQGGGYTF.

This clonotype occurred many times. The rearrangement links TRBV6-5 to TRBJ1-4, with 8 bases matching TRBD1. Per germline, CDR1 MNHEY and CDR2 SVGAGI. The CDR3 is 16 residues long. V lost 2 bases and J lost 7; bases outside the gene matches: 9. The CDR3 is CASSYSGGRGPEKLFF. The CDR3 DNA reads as TGTGCCAGCAGTTACAGTGGGGGCAGGGGGCCTGAAAAACTGTTTTTT.

In its sample, this clonotype was seen many times. The rearrangement joins TRBV20-1 to TRBJ2-5, with TRBD2 matching 8 bases. The CDR3 consists of 15 residues. From germline, CDR1 is DFQATT and CDR2 SNEGSKA (reference sequence). J was trimmed by 2 bases and V by 2 bases; bases with no gene match: 7. CDR3 bases: TGCAGTGCTAGACCGGGACTAGAAGTACAAGAGACCCAGTACTTC. This codes for CSARPGLEVQETQYF.

This clonotype has ten or more counts. The CDR3 sequence is CASSEKPGLAETGDYEQYF. As DNA, the CDR3 is TGTGCCAGCAGTGAAAAACCGGGACTAGCGGAGACGGGGGATTACGAGCAGTACTTC. The chain links TRBV6-1 to TRBJ2-7, with 11 bases identical to TRBD2. The CDR3 totals 19 residues. The germline CDR1 and CDR2 sequences are MNHNS and SASEGT. The V and J ends lost 2 bases and 4 bases, in that order; junction bases with no gene match: 16.

This clonotype was seen many times. This chain connects TRBV4-3 to TRBJ2-7, with 12 bases fitting TRBD2. Per germline, CDR1 LGHNA and CDR2 YSLEER. The CDR3 has 17 amino acids. The junction had 6 bases not matched to a gene; V was cut back by 1 base and J by 2 bases. The CDR3 region is CASSQGLTSGRPYEQYF. In nucleotides, the CDR3 is TGCGCCAGCAGCCAAGGCTTGACTAGCGGGAGACCCTACGAGCAGTACTTC.

This clonotype was found many times. The V gene is TRBV28, the J gene TRBJ2-7; D may be TRBD1 (6 bases). CDR3 size: 15 residues. V lost 6 bases, J lost 0 bases, and 15 bases lay in between. Looked up from germline, CDR1 is MDHEN and CDR2 is SYDVKM. The CDR3 sequence is CASRTTGPGSYEQYF. CDR3 nucleotide sequence: TGTGCCAGCAGAACCACAGGGCCGGGCTCCTACGAGCAGTACTTC.

There are many counts of this clonotype. The J gene is TRBJ1-1, the V gene TRBV4-1; 7 nucleotides match TRBD1. The CDR3 runs 16 residues. Germline loops: CDR1 MGHRA, CDR2 YSYEKL. After removal of 8 bases from V and 4 bases from J, the junction contained 16 bases not matched to a gene. CDR3 DNA sequence: TGCGCCAGCGGGCCGTGGGAGGGGGCGCTGGGCACTGAAGCTTTCTTT. It yields the protein CASGPWEGALGTEAFF.

This clonotype showed up many times. The chain has TRBV3-1 and TRBJ1-2, with unresolved D. V was cut by 4 bases and J by 14 bases, with 14 bases left in between. The CDR3 runs to 11 residues. Looked up from germline, CDR1 is LGHDT and CDR2 is YNNKEL (reference sequence). CDR3 amino acids: CASSLSFATTF. Here the CDR3 DNA reads TGTGCCAGCAGCCTCTCCTTTGCCACGACCTTC.